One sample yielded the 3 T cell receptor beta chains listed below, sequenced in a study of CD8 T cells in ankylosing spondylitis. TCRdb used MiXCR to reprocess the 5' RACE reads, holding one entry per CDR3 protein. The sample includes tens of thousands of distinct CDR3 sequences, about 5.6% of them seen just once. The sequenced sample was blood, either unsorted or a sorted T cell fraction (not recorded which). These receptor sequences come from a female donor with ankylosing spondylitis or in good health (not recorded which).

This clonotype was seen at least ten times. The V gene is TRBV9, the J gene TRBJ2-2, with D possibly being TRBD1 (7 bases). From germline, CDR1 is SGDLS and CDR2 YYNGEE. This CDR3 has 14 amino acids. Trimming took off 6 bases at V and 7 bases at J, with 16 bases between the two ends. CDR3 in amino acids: CASTRGQGGGELFF. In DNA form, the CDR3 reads TGTGCCAGCACCCGGGGGCAGGGGGGCGGGGAGCTGTTTTTT. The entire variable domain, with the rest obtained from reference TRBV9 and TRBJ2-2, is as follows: DSGVTQTPKHLITATGQRVTLRCSPRSGDLSVYWYQQSLDQGLQFLIQYYNGEERAKGNILERFSAQQFPDLHSELNLSSLELGDSALYFCASTRGQGGGELFFGEGSRLTVL.

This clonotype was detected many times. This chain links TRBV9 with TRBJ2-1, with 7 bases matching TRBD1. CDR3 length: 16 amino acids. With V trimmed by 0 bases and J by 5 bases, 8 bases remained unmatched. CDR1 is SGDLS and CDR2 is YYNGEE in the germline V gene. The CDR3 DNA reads TGTGCCAGCAGCGTAGGGGACAGCCCACTGAACAATGAGCAGTTCTTC. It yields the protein CASSVGDSPLNNEQFF.

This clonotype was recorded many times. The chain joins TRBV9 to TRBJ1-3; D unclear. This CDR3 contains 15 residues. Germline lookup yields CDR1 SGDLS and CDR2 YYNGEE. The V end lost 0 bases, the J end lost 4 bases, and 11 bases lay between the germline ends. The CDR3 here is CASSVDGARGNTIYF. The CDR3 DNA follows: TGTGCCAGCAGCGTAGACGGCGCCCGGGGAAACACCATATATTTT.